What follows are 27 T cell receptor beta chains derived from one specimen sequenced in a study of control samples from healthy donors and cancer patients. Sequenced by immunoSEQ multiplex PCR; TCRdb stores in-frame clones only, minus some. The sample records about 140,000 clones, 80% to 95% being singletons. Material for sequencing was blood. Receptors were obtained from a man aged 25 to 40 in good health.

This chain links TRBV27 with TRBJ2-1; TRBD2 aligns across 9 bases. With 5 bases clipped from V and 8 bases from J, the junction kept 13 bases outside the gene matches. CDR1 MNHEY and CDR2 SMNVEV come from the germline V gene (reference sequence). This CDR3 is 16 amino acids long. The CDR3 sequence is CASSTRLAEVFYEQFF. The DNA for the CDR3 is TGTGCCAGCAGTACCCGACTAGCGGAGGTCTTTTATGAGCAGTTCTTC.

The chain carries TRBV30 and TRBJ1-2; D call uncertain. CDR3 length: 11 residues. V was shortened by 2 bases and J by 5 bases, with 6 bases between the two germline ends. CDR1 is GTSNPN and CDR2 is SVGIG in the germline V gene (reference sequence). The CDR3 sequence is CAWSRLYGYTF. The CDR3 DNA follows: TGTGCCTGGAGTCGGCTGTATGGCTACACCTTC.

By frequency in the sample, this clone is medium-sized. The chain joins TRBV6-6 to TRBJ1-5; D ambiguous. V dropped 6 bases and J dropped 2 bases, with 8 bases sitting between them. CDR1 is MNHNY and CDR2 is SVGAGI in the germline V gene (reference sequence). This CDR3 spans 13 amino acids. The DNA for the CDR3 is TGTGCCAGCAGCTTAACAGGCAATCAGCCCCAGCATTTT. Translating gives CASSLTGNQPQHF.

This chain connects TRBV18 to TRBJ2-1, with D perhaps matching TRBD2 (6 bases). Deletions cut 3 bases from V and 9 bases from J, with 9 bases between. Germline lookup yields CDR1 KGHSH and CDR2 LQKENI. The CDR3 is 12 amino acids. The CDR3 protein is CASSPEGSEQFF. CDR3 DNA: TGTGCCAGCTCACCGGAGGGTTCTGAGCAGTTCTTC.

The chain joins TRBV28 to TRBJ2-3; possibly TRBD1 for D (6 bases). Trimming shortened V by 6 bases and J by 2 bases, and 27 bases separated the two germline ends. This CDR3 is 19 amino acids long. CDR1 and CDR2 from the germline V gene are MDHEN and SYDVKM. The CDR3 region has the DNA TGTGCCAGCAGCTCCACCCCCGAAACAATACAGGGTTACACAGATACGCAGTATTTT. Protein: CASSSTPETIQGYTDTQYF.

The CDR3 bases are TGTGCCAGCAGCGTAGCCGGGCAGAACACTGAAGCTTTCTTT. Amino acids: CASSVAGQNTEAFF. The chain combines TRBV9 with TRBJ1-1; D gene unclear. CDR3 length: 14 residues. The ends were cut back, 0 bases at V and 1 base at J, with 7 bases in the middle. CDR1 and CDR2 from the germline V gene are SGDLS and YYNGEE.

The V call is TRBV9, the J call TRBJ2-3; the D is unclear. The CDR3 is 16 residues long. Trimming took off 0 bases at V and 8 bases at J, with 19 bases between the two ends. Per germline, CDR1 SGDLS and CDR2 YYNGEE. The CDR3 DNA reads as TGTGCCAGCAGCGTAGCTTCCTTCCCCCGCGCAGGTACGCAGTATTTT. Protein sequence: CASSVASFPRAGTQYF.

The rearrangement joins TRBV28 to TRBJ2-7; D ambiguous. The CDR3 runs 15 residues. Trimming shortened V by 5 bases and J by 4 bases, and 18 bases separated the two germline ends. CDR1 and CDR2 (germline): MDHEN, SYDVKM. The CDR3 here is CASSPVLGPGYEQYF. The DNA of the CDR3 is TGTGCCAGCAGTCCCGTCCTGGGTCCCGGGTACGAGCAGTACTTC.

This sequence joins TRBV11-2 and TRBJ1-3; possible D gene TRBD1, 6 bases. CDR3 length: 16 amino acids. With 2 bases removed from V and 4 bases from J, the gap between germline ends came to 15 bases. Germline CDR1 reads SGHAT; CDR2 reads FQNNGV. Here the CDR3 DNA reads TGTGCCAGCAGCTTACTACGGGGGGCTGTGGGAAACACCATATATTTT. This encodes CASSLLRGAVGNTIYF.

The genes are TRBV6-5 and TRBJ2-1, with D tentatively TRBD2 (5 bases). CDR3 length equals 16 residues. Between the trimmed V and J ends, which lost 2 bases and 3 bases, there was a span of 14 bases. Per the germline V gene, CDR1 is MNHEY and CDR2 is SVGAGI. The CDR3 DNA reads as TGTGCCAGCAGTTACGTTGGAGGAACAAACTACAATGAGCAGTTCTTC. It translates to CASSYVGGTNYNEQFF.

The CDR3: CASSPDNSGRSNEQFF. The CDR3 nucleotides read TGCGCCAGCAGCCCTGACAATAGCGGGAGGAGCAATGAGCAGTTCTTC. V is TRBV5-1 and J is TRBJ2-1; 10 positions match TRBD2. CDR1 SGHRS and CDR2 YFSETQ come from the germline V gene. The trim removed 4 bases at V and 6 bases at J, leaving 10 bases unmatched. The CDR3 totals 16 residues.

V is TRBV2 and J is TRBJ2-7, with 9 bases aligning to TRBD2. Losses at the gene ends were 11 bases for V and 1 base for J; bases not matched to a gene: 9. This CDR3 spans 14 amino acids. From germline, CDR1 is SNHLY and CDR2 FYNNEI. The CDR3: CAAGGTVGSYEQYF. The CDR3 DNA follows: TGTGCCGCGGGGGGGACTGTAGGGTCCTACGAGCAGTACTTC.

This chain uses TRBV6-5 with TRBJ2-5; weak D call: TRBD2 (6 bases). Germline values: CDR1 MNHEY, CDR2 SVGAGI. V lost 6 bases, J lost 11 bases, and 22 bases lay in between. The CDR3 runs 14 residues. CDR3 region: CASRWEATQLEQYF. In DNA form, the CDR3 reads TGTGCCAGCAGGTGGGAGGCTACCCAACTGGAGCAGTACTTC.

This chain connects TRBV28 to TRBJ1-4; D perhaps matches TRBD1 (6 bases). Germline values: CDR1 MDHEN, CDR2 SYDVKM. The V and J ends lost 7 bases and 9 bases respectively, with 18 bases between them. The CDR3 consists of 14 residues. CDR3 sequence: CASTFWGAQKKLFF. DNA for the CDR3: TGTGCCAGCACCTTCTGGGGGGCGCAGAAAAAACTGTTTTTT. Drawing the rest from reference TRBV28 and TRBJ1-4, the complete variable domain is DVKVTQSSRYLVKRTGEKVFLECVQDMDHENMFWYRQDPGLGLRLIYFSYDVKMKEKGDIPEGYSVSREKKERFSLILESASTNQTSMYLCASTFWGAQKKLFFGSGTQLSVL.

V usage is TRBV19 and J usage is TRBJ1-4; 9 bases are shared with TRBD1. From germline, CDR1 is LNHDA and CDR2 SQIVND (reference sequence). The CDR3 covers 17 residues. Losses at the gene ends were 3 bases for V and 0 bases for J; bases not matched to a gene: 5. The CDR3 here is CASSIDRGIATNEKLFF. The CDR3 DNA follows: TGTGCCAGTAGTATCGACAGGGGGATTGCAACTAATGAAAAACTGTTTTTT.

CDR3 in amino acids: CASGLATSIYGYTF. The CDR3, as DNA: TGTGCTAGTGGTTTGGCCACGTCTATCTATGGCTACACCTTC. The V and J genes are TRBV12-5 and TRBJ1-2; D unclear. The ends were cut back, 1 base at V and 4 bases at J, with 10 bases in the middle. Germline CDR1 LGHNT, CDR2 FRNRAP. CDR3 length equals 14 residues.

The chain employs TRBV21-1 and TRBJ2-1; the D segment call TRBD2 is taken from the table without a DNA check. TRBV21-1 is reported as a pseudogene. The CDR3 spans 16 residues. The CDR3 protein is CASSKNSGRGGNEQFF. The CDR3 DNA reads as TGTGCCAGCAGCAAGAACTCCGGGAGGGGGGGCAATGAGCAGTTCTTC.

The chain combines TRBV30 with TRBJ2-1; weak D call: TRBD2 (5 bases). The CDR3 is made up of 12 amino acids. Trimming shortened V by 1 base and J by 12 bases, and 13 bases separated the two germline ends. CDR1 is GTSNPN and CDR2 is SVGIG in the germline V gene (reference sequence). The CDR3 nucleotides read TGTGCCTGGAGTGCCCAAACCGGGGTGCAGTTCTTC. Protein product: CAWSAQTGVQFF.

The V call is TRBV27, the J call TRBJ1-3; D unresolved. The CDR3 covers 14 residues. V was shortened by 5 bases and J by 3 bases, with 11 bases between the two germline ends. From germline, CDR1 is MNHEY and CDR2 SMNVEV (reference sequence). The CDR3 nucleotides read TGTGCCAGCAGTGATTCGGGTCGTGGAAACACCATATATTTT. Its protein product is CASSDSGRGNTIYF.

This chain joins TRBV5-1 and TRBJ1-4; 7 bases map to TRBD1. J lost 7 bases, V lost 1 base, and 4 bases had no gene match. Germline V CDR1 and CDR2: SGHRS, YFSETQ. CDR3 length equals 14 residues. CDR3 DNA: TGCGCCAGCAGCTTGACAGGGGCTAGTGAAAAACTGTTTTTT. This gives the protein CASSLTGASEKLFF.

This clone was seen more than once but under ten times. This sequence joins TRBV5-5 and TRBJ2-7; either TRBD1 or TRBD2 may fit D (6 bases each). The CDR3 spans 14 residues. V was shortened by 4 bases and J by 6 bases, with 17 bases between the two germline ends. Germline V gene lookup returns CDR1 SGHKS and CDR2 YYEKEE (reference sequence). The CDR3 DNA is TGTGCCAGCAGCCCCCGGACAGCGGGTTTCGAGCAGTACTTC. This codes for CASSPRTAGFEQYF.

The chain employs TRBV19 and TRBJ2-2; D remains ambiguous. This CDR3 region has 13 residues. CDR1 LNHDA and CDR2 SQIVND come from the germline V gene (reference sequence). Trimming took 5 bases from V and 3 from J, leaving 7 bases between them. The CDR3 loop reads CASSFLDTGELFF. The DNA of the CDR3 is TGTGCCAGTAGTTTCCTAGACACCGGGGAGCTGTTTTTT.

The chain is built from TRBV4-3 and TRBJ2-1; tentative D call: TRBD2 (7 bases). Trimming stripped 0 bases from V and 7 bases from J, with 19 bases between. The CDR3 has 17 amino acids. The germline CDR1 and CDR2 sequences are LGHNA and YSLEER. CDR3 coding DNA: TGCGCCAGCAGCCAAGATTCGGGGGGCATGTTGCCGAATGAGCAGTTCTTC. It encodes CASSQDSGGMLPNEQFF.

This clone came up once. CDR3 residues: CASSLGGTGTGELFF. The CDR3 DNA is TGTGCCAGCAGTTTAGGAGGGACGGGCACCGGGGAGCTGTTTTTT. V gene TRBV28 combines with J gene TRBJ2-2, with D perhaps matching TRBD2 (6 bases). Deletions cut 2 bases from V and 4 bases from J, with 11 bases between. There are 15 residues in the CDR3. CDR1 is MDHEN and CDR2 is SYDVKM in the germline V gene.

The chain couples TRBV7-2 to TRBJ2-3, with D perhaps given as TRBD1 or TRBD2 (5 bases each). V lost 5 bases, J lost 2 bases, and 14 bases lay in between. The length of the CDR3 is 15 residues. The germline gives CDR1 SGHTA, CDR2 FQGNSA. CDR3 in DNA: TGTGCCAGCAGCCCAAGACCTGGGACCACAGATACGCAGTATTTT. It is translated as CASSPRPGTTDTQYF.

This clone was observed a single time. DNA for the CDR3: TGTGCCAGCAGCTTAGAGGGATTCATGAACACTGAAGCTTTCTTT. Translation gives CASSLEGFMNTEAFF. This rearrangement joins TRBV7-2 to TRBJ1-1; D unresolved. Germline CDR1 reads SGHTA; CDR2 reads FQGNSA. V was trimmed by 1 base and J by 0 bases, leaving 9 bases between them. The CDR3 extends over 15 amino acids.

This sequence joins TRBV27 and TRBJ2-2; TRBD1 matches 10 bases. Germline V gene sequence: CDR1 MNHEY, CDR2 SMNVEV (reference sequence). This CDR3 is built from 14 residues. Trimming removed 7 bases from V and 6 bases from J; junction bases left unmatched: 5. CDR3 amino acids: CASNDRGPPGELFF. CDR3 DNA sequence: TGTGCCAGCAACGACAGGGGGCCCCCCGGGGAGCTGTTTTTT.